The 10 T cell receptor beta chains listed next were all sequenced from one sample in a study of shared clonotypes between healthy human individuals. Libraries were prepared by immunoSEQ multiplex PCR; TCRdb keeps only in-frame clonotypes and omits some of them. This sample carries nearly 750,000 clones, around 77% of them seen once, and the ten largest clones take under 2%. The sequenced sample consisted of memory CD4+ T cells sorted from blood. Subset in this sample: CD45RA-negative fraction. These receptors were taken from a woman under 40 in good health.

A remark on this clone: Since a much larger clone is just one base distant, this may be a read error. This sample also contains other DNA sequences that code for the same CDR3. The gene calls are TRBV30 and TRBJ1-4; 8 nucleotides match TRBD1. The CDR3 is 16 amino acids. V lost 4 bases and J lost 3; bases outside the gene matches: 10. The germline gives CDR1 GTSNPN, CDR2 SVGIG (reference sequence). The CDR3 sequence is CAWKGAGGTANEKLFF. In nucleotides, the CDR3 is TGTGCCTGGAAGGGGGCAGGGGGCACGGCTAATGAAAAACTGTTTTTT.

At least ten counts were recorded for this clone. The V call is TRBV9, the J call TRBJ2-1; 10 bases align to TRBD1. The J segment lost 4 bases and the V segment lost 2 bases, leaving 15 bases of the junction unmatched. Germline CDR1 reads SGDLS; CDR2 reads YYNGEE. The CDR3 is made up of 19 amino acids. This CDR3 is CASSVPRPGQGHSYNEQFF. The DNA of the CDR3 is TGTGCCAGCAGCGTTCCTAGACCGGGACAGGGGCATAGTTACAATGAGCAGTTCTTC.

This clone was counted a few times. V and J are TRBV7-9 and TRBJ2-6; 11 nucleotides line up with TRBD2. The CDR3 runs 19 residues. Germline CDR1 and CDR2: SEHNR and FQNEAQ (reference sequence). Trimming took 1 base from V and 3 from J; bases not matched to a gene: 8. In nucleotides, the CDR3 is TGTGCCAGCAGCTTAGTGGAACTAGCGGGAGTGGTTGGGGCCAACGTCCTGACTTTC. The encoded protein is CASSLVELAGVVGANVLTF.

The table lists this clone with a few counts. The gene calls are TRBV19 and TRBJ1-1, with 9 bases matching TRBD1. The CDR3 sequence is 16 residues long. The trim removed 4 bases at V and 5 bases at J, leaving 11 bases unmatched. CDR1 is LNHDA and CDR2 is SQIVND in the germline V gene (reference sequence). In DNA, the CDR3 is TGTGCCAGTAGTACCGGACAGGGGAGGGTGAGGACTGAAGCTTTCTTT. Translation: CASSTGQGRVRTEAFF.

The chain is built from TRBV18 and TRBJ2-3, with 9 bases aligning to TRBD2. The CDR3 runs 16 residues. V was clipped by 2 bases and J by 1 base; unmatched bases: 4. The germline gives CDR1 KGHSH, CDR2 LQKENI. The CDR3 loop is CASSPEAGGRTDTQYF. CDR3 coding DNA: TGTGCCAGCTCACCAGAGGCGGGAGGGCGCACAGATACGCAGTATTTT.

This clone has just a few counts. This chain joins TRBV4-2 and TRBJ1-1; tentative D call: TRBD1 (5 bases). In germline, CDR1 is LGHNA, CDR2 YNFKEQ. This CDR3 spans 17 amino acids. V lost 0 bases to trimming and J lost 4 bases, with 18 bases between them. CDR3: CASSQDKMKGRSTEAFF. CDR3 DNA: TGTGCCAGCAGCCAAGATAAGATGAAGGGGCGTTCCACTGAAGCTTTCTTT.

In DNA, the CDR3 is TGCGCCAGCACCTCTGAAGGGAACGCAATCTACAATGAGCAGTTCTTC. It codes for CASTSEGNAIYNEQFF. This chain uses TRBV5-1 with TRBJ2-1; D call uncertain. V lost 6 bases, J lost 3 bases, and 19 bases lay in between. CDR1 is SGHRS, CDR2 YFSETQ, per germline. The CDR3 is made up of 16 amino acids.

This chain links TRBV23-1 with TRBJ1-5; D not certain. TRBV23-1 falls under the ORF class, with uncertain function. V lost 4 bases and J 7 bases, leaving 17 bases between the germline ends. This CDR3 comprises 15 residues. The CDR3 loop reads CASSPSPPSGQPQHF. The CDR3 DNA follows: TGCGCCAGCAGTCCCTCGCCACCCTCGGGCCAGCCCCAGCATTTT.

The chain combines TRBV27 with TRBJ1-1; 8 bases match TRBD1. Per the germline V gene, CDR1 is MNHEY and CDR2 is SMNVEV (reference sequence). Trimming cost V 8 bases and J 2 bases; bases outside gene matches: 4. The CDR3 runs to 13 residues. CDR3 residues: CASQQGVNTEAFF. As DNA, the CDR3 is TGTGCCAGCCAACAGGGGGTTAACACTGAAGCTTTCTTT.

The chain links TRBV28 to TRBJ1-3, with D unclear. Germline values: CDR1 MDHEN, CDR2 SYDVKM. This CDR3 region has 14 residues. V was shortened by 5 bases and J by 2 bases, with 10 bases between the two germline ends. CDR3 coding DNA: TGTGCCAGCAGTACCATACAGCCTGGAAACACCATATATTTT. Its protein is CASSTIQPGNTIYF.